The T cell receptor (beta chain) under discussion was sequenced for a study of control samples from healthy donors and cancer patients. The CDR3 runs to 16 residues. Trimming took 1 base from V and 7 from J, leaving 16 bases between them. CDR1 is SGHTA, CDR2 FQGNSA, per germline. This table comes from immunoSEQ multiplex PCR, and its TCRdb copy is limited to in-frame clones, with some not included. The data contain over 100,000 clones, roughly 90% of them seen just once; the ten biggest clones take up about 2.5%. The specimen was blood. The sequence came from a man in his forties in good health. V gene TRBV7-2 combines with J gene TRBJ1-4; possible D gene TRBD1, 5 bases. DNA of the CDR3: TGTGCCAGCAGCTTAGGGGGAGGTCAAAGGGGTGAAAAACTGTTTTTT. Protein: CASSLGGGQRGEKLFF.